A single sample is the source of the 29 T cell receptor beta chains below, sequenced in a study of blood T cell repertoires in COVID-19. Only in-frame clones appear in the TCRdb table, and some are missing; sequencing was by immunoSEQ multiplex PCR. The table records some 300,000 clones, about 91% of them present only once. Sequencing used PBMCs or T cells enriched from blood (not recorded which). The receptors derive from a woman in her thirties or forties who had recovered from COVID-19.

The chain's CDR3 is CSVAHAGPYNEQFF. The CDR3 DNA reads as TGCAGCGTTGCCCATGCGGGACCCTACAATGAGCAGTTCTTC. The chain employs TRBV29-1 and TRBJ2-1; TRBD2 might be the D (6 bases). The CDR3 is 14 amino acids. Trimming took 4 bases from V and 2 from J, leaving 12 bases between them. Germline CDR1 reads SQVTM; CDR2 reads ANQGSEA.

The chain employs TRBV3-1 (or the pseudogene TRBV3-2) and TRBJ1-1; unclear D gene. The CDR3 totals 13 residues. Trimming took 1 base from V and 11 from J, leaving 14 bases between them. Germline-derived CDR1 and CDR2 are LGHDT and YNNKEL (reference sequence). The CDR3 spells CASSQVTARAAFF. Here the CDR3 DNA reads TGTGCCAGCAGCCAAGTGACGGCGCGGGCGGCTTTCTTT.

CDR3 in DNA: TGTGCCAGCAGCTCGGGACAGAAGAATGAAAAACTGTTTTTT. Residues: CASSSGQKNEKLFF. V gene TRBV7-2 combines with J gene TRBJ1-4, with 7 positions matching TRBD1. The germline V gene encodes CDR1 SGHTA and CDR2 FQGNSA. The CDR3 length is 14 residues. The ends lost 4 bases at V and 5 bases at J; junction bases unmatched: 4. The entire variable domain, with the rest obtained from reference TRBV7-2 and TRBJ1-4, is as follows: GAGVSQSPSNKVTEKGKDVELRCDPISGHTALYWYRQSLGQGLEFLIYFQGNSAPDKSGLPSDRFSAERTGGSVSTLTIQRTQQEDSAVYLCASSSGQKNEKLFFGSGTQLSVL.

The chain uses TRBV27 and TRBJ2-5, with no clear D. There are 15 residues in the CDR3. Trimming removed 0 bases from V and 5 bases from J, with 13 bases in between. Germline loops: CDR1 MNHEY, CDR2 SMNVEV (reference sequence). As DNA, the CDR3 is TGTGCCAGCAGTTTATCTTCTTCCCCCCTGGAGACCCAGTACTTC. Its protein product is CASSLSSSPLETQYF.

The CDR3 reads CASRELVTLQYF. Here the CDR3 DNA reads TGTGCCAGCAGGGAGCTCGTGACCCTGCAGTACTTC. The chain has TRBV2 and TRBJ2-7; D not certain. Germline V gene data show CDR1 as SNHLY and CDR2 as FYNNEI. V was shortened by 6 bases and J by 9 bases, with 15 bases between the two germline ends. The CDR3 extends over 12 amino acids.

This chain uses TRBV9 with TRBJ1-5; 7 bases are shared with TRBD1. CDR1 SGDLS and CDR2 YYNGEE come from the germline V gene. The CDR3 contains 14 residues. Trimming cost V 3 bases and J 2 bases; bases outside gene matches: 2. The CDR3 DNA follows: TGTGCCAGCAGCGACCAGGGGGGCAATCAGCCCCAGCATTTT. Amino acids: CASSDQGGNQPQHF.

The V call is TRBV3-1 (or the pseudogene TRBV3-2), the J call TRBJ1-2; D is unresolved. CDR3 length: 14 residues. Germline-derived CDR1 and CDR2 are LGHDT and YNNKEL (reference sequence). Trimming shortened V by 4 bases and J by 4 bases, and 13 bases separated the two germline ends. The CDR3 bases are TGTGCCAGCAGCCCCACGAGGGCGGGCTATGGCTACACCTTC. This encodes CASSPTRAGYGYTF.

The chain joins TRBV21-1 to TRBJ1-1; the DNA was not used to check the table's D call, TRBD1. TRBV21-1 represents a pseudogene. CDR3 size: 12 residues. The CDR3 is CASIDRGFEAFF. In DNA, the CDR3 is TGTGCCAGCATCGACAGGGGATTTGAAGCTTTCTTT.

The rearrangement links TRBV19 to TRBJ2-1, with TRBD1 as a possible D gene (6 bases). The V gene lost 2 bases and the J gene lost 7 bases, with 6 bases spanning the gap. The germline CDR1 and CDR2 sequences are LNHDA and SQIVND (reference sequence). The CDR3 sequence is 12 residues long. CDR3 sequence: CASSIRGNEQFF. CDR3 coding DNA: TGTGCCAGTAGTATAAGGGGGAATGAGCAGTTCTTC.

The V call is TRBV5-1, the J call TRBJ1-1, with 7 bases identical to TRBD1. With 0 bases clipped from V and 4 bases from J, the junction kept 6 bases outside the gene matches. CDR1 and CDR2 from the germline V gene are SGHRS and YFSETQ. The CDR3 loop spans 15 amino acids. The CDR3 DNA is TGCGCCAGCAGCTTGGACAGGGGTCGGGGCACTGAAGCTTTCTTT. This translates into CASSLDRGRGTEAFF.

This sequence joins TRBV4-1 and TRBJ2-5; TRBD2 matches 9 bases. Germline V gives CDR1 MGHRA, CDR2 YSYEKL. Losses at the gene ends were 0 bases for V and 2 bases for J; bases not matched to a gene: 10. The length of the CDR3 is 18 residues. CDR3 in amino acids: CASSQDYGAGGFQETQYF. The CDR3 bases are TGCGCCAGCAGCCAAGACTACGGTGCGGGGGGGTTTCAAGAGACCCAGTACTTC.

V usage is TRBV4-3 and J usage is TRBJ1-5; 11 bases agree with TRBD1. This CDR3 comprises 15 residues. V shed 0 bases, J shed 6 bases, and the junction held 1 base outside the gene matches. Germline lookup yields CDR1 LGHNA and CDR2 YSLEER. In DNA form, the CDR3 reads TGCGCCAGCAGCCAAGATGGGACAGGGGGTCAGCCCCAGCATTTT. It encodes CASSQDGTGGQPQHF.

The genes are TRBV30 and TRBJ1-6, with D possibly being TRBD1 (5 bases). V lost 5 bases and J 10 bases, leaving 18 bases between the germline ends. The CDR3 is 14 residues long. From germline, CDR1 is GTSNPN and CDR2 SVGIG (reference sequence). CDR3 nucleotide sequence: TGTGCCTGGGACGTGATAGGGGTTGGATCACCCCTCCACTTT. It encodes CAWDVIGVGSPLHF.

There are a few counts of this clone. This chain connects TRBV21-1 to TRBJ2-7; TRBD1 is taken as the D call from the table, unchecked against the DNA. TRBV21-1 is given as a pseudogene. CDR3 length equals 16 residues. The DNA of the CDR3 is TGTGCCAGCAGCAAGGTTCCCCGGGACAGGATACGAGAACAGTACTTC. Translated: CASSKVPRDRIREQYF.

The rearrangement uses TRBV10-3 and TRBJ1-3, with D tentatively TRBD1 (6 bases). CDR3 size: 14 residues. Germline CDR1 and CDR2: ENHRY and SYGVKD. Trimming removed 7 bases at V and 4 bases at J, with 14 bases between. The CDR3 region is CAINQGTPGNTIYF. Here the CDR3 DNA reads TGTGCCATCAACCAAGGGACACCCGGAAACACCATATATTTT.

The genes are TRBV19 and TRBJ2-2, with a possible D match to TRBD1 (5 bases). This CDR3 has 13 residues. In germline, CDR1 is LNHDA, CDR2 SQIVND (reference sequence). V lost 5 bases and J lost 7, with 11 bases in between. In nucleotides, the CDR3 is TGTGCCAGTAGTTTCACCCAGGGCGGGGAGCTGTTTTTT. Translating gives CASSFTQGGELFF.

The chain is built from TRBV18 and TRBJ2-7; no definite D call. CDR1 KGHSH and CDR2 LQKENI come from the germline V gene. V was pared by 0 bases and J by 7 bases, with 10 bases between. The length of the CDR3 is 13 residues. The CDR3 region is CASSPPLSREQYF. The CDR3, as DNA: TGTGCCAGCTCACCACCTTTGTCCAGAGAGCAGTACTTC.

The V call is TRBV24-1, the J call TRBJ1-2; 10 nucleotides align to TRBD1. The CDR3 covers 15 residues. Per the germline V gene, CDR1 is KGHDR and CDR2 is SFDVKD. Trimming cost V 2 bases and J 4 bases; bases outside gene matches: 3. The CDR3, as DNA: TGTGCCACCAGTGATTCCGGACAGGGGGTCTATGGCTACACCTTC. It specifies CATSDSGQGVYGYTF.

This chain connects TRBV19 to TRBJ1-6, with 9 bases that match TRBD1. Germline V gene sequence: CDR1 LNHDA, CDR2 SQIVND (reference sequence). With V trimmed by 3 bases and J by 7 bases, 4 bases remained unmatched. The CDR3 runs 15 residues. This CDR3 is CASSIGQGTNSPLHF. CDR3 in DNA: TGTGCCAGTAGTATCGGACAGGGGACGAATTCACCCCTCCACTTT.

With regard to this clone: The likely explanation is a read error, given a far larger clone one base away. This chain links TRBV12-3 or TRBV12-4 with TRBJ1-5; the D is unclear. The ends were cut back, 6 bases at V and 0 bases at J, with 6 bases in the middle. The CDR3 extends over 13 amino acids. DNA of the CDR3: TGTGCCAGCAGCCCCCATAGCAATCAGCCCCAGCATTTT. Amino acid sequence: CASSPHSNQPQHF.

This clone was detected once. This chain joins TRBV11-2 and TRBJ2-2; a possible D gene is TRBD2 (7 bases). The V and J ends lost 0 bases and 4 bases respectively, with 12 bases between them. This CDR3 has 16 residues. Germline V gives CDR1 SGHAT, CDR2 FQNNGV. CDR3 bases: TGTGCCAGCAGCTTAGATAGGGGAGGGGGCACCGGGGAGCTGTTTTTT. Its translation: CASSLDRGGGTGELFF.

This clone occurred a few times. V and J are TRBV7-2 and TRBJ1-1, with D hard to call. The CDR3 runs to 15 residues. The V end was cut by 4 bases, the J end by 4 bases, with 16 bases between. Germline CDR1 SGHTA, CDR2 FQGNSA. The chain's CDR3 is CASSSQQGGGTEAFF. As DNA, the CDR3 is TGTGCCAGCAGCTCGCAACAAGGCGGAGGCACTGAAGCTTTCTTT.

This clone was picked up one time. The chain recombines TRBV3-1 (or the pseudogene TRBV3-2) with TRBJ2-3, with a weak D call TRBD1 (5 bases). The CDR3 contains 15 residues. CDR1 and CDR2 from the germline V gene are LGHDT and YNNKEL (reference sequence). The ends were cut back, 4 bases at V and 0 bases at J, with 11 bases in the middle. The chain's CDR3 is CASSRQHLSTDTQYF. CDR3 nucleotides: TGTGCCAGCAGCCGACAGCATCTTAGCACAGATACGCAGTATTTT.

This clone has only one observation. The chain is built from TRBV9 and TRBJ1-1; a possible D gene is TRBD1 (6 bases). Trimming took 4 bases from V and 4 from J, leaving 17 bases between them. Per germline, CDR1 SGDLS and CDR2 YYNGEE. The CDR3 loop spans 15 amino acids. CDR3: CASSPISGVGTEAFF. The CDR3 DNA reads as TGTGCCAGCAGCCCTATCTCAGGGGTTGGCACTGAAGCTTTCTTT.

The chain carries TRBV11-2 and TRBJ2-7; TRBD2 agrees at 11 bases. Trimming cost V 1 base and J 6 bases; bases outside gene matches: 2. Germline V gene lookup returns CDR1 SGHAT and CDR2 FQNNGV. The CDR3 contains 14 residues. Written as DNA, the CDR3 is TGTGCCAGCAGCTTAGTTACTAGCGGGGGCGAGCAGTACTTC. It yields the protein CASSLVTSGGEQYF.

DNA of the CDR3: TGTGCCAGTAGTAGGACTAGCGGGAGCTGGGAGCAGTACTTC. Amino acids: CASSRTSGSWEQYF. The gene calls are TRBV19 and TRBJ2-7; 13 nucleotides agree with TRBD2. Germline V gene lookup returns CDR1 LNHDA and CDR2 SQIVND (reference sequence). J lost 7 bases, V lost 4 bases, and 4 bases had no gene match. The CDR3 consists of 14 residues.

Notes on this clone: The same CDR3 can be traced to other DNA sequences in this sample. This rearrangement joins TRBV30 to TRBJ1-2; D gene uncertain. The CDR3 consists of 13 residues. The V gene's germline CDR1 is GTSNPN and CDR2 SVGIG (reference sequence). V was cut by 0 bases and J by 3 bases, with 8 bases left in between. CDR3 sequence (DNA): TGTGCCTGGAGTGTAGGAGGGTACTATGGCTACACCTTC. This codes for CAWSVGGYYGYTF.

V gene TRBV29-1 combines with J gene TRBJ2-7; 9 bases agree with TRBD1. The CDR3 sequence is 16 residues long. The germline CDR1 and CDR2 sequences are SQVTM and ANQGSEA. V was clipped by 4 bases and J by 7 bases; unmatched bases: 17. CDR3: CSVARPGQGSAGEQYF. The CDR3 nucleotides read TGCAGCGTTGCTAGACCGGGACAGGGTTCGGCAGGGGAGCAGTACTTC.

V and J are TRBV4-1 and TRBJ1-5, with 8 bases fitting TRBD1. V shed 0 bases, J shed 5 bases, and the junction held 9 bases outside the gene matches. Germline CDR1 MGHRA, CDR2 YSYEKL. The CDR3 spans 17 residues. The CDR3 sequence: CASSQEGSTGAHQPQHF. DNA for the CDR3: TGCGCCAGCAGCCAAGAAGGATCGACAGGGGCCCATCAGCCCCAGCATTTT.